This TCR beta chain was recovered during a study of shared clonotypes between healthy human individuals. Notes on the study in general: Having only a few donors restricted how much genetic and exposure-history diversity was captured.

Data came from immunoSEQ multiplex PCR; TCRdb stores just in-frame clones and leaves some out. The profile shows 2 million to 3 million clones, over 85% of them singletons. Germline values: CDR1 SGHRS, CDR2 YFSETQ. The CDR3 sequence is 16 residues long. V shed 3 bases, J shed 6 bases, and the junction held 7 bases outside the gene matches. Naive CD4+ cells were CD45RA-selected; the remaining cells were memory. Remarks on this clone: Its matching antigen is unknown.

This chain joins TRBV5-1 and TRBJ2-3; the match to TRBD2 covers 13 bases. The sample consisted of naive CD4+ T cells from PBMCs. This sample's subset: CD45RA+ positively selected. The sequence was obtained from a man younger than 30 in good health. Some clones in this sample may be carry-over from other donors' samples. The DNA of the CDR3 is TGCGCCAGCAGCTGGACCGGGACTAGCGGGATCGATACGCAGTATTTT. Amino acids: CASSWTGTSGIDTQYF.